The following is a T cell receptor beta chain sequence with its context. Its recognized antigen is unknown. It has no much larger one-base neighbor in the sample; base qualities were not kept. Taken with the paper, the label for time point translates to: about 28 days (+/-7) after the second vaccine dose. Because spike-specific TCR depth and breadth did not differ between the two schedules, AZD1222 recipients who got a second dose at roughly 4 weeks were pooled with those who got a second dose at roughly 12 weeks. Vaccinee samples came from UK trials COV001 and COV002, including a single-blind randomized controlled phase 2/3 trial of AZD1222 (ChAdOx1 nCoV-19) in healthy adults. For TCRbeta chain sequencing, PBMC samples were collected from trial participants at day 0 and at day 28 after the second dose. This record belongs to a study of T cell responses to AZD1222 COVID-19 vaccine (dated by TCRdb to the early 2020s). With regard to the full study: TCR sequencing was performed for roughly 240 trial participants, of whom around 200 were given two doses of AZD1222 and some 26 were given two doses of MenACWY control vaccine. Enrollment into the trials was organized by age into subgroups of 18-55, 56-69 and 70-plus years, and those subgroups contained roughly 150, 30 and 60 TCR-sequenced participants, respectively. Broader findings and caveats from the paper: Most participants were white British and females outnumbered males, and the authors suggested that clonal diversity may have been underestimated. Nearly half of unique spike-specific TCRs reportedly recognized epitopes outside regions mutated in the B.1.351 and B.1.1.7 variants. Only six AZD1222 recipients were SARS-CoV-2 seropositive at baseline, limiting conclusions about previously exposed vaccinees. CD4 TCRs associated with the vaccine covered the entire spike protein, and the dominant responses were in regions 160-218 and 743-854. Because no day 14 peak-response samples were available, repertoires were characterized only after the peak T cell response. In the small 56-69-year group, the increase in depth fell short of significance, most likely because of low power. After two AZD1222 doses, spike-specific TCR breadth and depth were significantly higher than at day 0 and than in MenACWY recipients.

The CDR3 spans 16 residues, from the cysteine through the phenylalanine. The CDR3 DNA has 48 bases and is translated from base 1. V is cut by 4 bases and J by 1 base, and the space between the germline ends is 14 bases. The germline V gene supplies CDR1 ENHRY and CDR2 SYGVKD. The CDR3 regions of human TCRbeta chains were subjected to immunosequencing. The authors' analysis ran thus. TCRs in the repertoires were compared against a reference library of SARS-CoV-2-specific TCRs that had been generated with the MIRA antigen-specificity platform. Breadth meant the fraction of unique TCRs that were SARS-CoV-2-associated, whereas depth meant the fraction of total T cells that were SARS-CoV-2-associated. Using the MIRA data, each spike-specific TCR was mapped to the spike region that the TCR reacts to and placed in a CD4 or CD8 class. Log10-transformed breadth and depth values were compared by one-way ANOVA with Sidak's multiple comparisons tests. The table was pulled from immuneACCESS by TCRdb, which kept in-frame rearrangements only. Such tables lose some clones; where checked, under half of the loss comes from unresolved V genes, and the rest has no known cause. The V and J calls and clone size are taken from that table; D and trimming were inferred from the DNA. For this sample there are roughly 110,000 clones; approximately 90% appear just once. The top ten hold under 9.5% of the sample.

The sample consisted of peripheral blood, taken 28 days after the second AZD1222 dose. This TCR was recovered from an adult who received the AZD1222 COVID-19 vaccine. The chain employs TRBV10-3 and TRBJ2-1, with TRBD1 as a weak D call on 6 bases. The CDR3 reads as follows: CAISVRPGTSYNEQFF. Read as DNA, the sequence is TGTGCCATCAGTGTGCGGCCCGGGACATCCTACAATGAGCAGTTCTTC.